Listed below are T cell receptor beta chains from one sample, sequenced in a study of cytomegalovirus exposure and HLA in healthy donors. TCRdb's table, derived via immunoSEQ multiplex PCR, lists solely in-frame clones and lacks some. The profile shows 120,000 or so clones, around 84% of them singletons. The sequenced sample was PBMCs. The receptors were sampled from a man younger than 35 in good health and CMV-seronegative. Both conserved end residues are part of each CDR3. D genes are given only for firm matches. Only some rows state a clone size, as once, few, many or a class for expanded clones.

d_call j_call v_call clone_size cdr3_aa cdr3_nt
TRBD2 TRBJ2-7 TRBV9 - CASSSEGLGPSYEQYF TGTGCCAGCAGCTCCGAGGGACTAGGACCGTCCTACGAGCAGTACTTC
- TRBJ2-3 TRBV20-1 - CSASSTDTQYF TGCAGTGCTTCTAGCACAGATACGCAGTATTTT
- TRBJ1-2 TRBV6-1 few CASSDGDSGGYGYTF TGTGCCAGCAGTGATGGGGACTCAGGAGGCTATGGCTACACCTTC
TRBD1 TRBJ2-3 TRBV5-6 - CASSWKGQAHSTDTQYF TGTGCCAGCAGCTGGAAGGGACAGGCCCATAGCACAGATACGCAGTATTTT
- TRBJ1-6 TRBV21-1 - CASSRMGQLNSPLHF TGTGCCAGCAGCAGGATGGGACAGCTCAATTCACCCCTCCACTTT
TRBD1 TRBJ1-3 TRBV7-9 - CASSPRGPGNTIYF TGTGCCAGCAGCCCCAGGGGGCCGGGAAACACCATATATTTT
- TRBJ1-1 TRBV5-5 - CASSEDLNRASGAFF TGTGCCAGCAGCGAAGACCTAAACAGGGCCTCTGGAGCTTTTTTT
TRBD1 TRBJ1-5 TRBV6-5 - CASRTGGAGQPQHF TGTGCCAGCAGAACAGGGGGCGCAGGGCAGCCCCAGCATTTT
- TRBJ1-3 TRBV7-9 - CATAAGLRSGNTIYF TGTGCCACAGCAGCAGGGTTGCGCTCTGGAAACACCATATATTTT
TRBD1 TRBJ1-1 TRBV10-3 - CAILGDRGQSTEAFF TGTGCCATACTAGGCGACAGGGGGCAGAGCACTGAAGCTTTCTTT
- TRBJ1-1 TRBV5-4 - CASSFEVNTEAFF TGTGCCAGCAGCTTTGAGGTGAACACTGAAGCTTTCTTT
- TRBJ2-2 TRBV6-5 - CASSYEGRMTGELFF TGTGCCAGCAGTTACGAGGGCAGGATGACCGGGGAGCTGTTTTTT
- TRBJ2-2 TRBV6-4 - CASSPSAGELFF TGTGCCAGCAGCCCCTCTGCCGGGGAGCTGTTTTTT
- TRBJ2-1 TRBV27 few CASSLDSSPYNEQFF TGTGCCAGCAGTTTGGACAGTTCGCCCTACAATGAGCAGTTCTTC
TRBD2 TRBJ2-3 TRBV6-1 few CASSEIAGVFSTDTQYF TGTGCCAGCAGTGAAATAGCGGGGGTCTTTAGTACAGATACGCAGTATTTT
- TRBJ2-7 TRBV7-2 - CASSPIGGRYEQYF TGTGCCAGCAGCCCTATTGGGGGCCGCTACGAGCAGTACTTC
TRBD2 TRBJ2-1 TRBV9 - CASSPGGYNEQFF TGTGCCAGCAGCCCGGGGGGTTACAATGAGCAGTTCTTC
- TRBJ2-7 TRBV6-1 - CASSEGQGSSYEQYF TGTGCCAGCAGTGAAGGGCAGGGGAGCTCCTACGAGCAGTACTTC
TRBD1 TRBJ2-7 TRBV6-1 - CASAEPGQGYEQYF TGTGCCAGCGCTGAACCGGGACAGGGTTACGAGCAGTACTTC
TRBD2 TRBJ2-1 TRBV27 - CASSILAGALSEQFF TGTGCCAGCAGTATACTAGCGGGGGCGCTCAGTGAGCAGTTCTTC
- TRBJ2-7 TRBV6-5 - CASSYPGDGEQYF TGTGCCAGCAGTTACCCGGGGGATGGCGAGCAGTACTTC
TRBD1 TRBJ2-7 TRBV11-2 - CASSLTGATYEQYF TGTGCCAGCAGCTTGACAGGGGCTACCTACGAGCAGTACTTC
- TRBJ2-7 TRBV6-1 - CASSERQGPNEQYF TGTGCCAGCAGTGAGAGGCAGGGCCCCAACGAGCAGTACTTC
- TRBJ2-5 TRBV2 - CATHEGVRETQYF TGTGCCACCCACGAGGGGGTTCGAGAGACCCAGTACTTC
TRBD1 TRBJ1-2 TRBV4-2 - CASSHTPGQGGSYGYTF TGTGCCAGCAGCCATACTCCGGGACAGGGAGGCTCTTATGGCTACACCTTC
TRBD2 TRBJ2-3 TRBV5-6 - CASSGKSERGGQVDTQYF TGTGCCAGCAGCGGTAAAAGCGAGCGGGGGGGCCAGGTAGATACGCAGTATTTT
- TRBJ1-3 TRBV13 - CASSSRMFENTIYF TGTGCCAGCAGCTCCAGGATGTTTGAAAACACCATATATTTT
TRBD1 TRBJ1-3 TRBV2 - CASSRTGAGNTIYF TGTGCCAGCAGTCGGACAGGGGCTGGAAACACCATATATTTT
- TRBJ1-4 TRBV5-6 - CASSLPAGGIEKLFF TGTGCCAGCAGCTTGCCCGCGGGGGGGATTGAAAAACTGTTTTTT
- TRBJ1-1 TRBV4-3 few CASSQGDTGEAFF TGCGCCAGCAGCCAAGGTGACACAGGTGAAGCTTTCTTT
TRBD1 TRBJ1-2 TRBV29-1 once CSVEPGQGNYGYTF TGCAGCGTTGAGCCCGGACAGGGAAACTATGGCTACACCTTC
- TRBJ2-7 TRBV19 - CASSDGGTSYEQYF TGTGCCAGTAGTGATGGGGGGACCTCCTACGAGCAGTACTTC
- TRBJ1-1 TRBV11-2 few CASSLEFRVKNTEAFF TGTGCCAGCAGCTTAGAGTTCCGGGTAAAGAACACTGAAGCTTTCTTT
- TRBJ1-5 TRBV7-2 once CASSLDRTHGQPQHF TGTGCCAGCAGCCTAGACCGGACTCATGGTCAGCCCCAGCATTTT
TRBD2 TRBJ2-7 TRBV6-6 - CASRYGGDGSYEQYF TGTGCCAGCAGATATGGGGGGGACGGCTCCTACGAGCAGTACTTC
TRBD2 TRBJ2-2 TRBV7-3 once CASSPIGTSGPRTGELFF TGTGCCAGCAGCCCGATCGGCACTAGCGGGCCTCGCACCGGGGAGCTGTTTTTT
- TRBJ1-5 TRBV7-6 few CASTAERGGGPQHF TGTGCCAGCACCGCGGAACGAGGCGGAGGGCCCCAGCATTTT
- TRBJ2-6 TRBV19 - CASSILNSGANVLTF TGTGCCAGTAGTATCCTAAACTCTGGGGCCAACGTCCTGACTTTC
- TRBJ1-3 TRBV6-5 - CASSYQGRRYF TGTGCCAGCAGTTACCAGGGGAGAAGATATTTT
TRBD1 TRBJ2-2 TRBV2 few CASTLRQGARDTGELFF TGTGCCAGCACCCTAAGACAGGGGGCGCGGGACACCGGGGAGCTGTTTTTT
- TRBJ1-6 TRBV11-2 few CASSLVPGESSPLHF TGTGCCAGCAGCTTAGTGCCAGGGGAGAGTTCACCCCTCCACTTT
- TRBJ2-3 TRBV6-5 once CASSSLRDTDTQYF TGTGCCAGCAGTTCGCTTAGAGACACAGATACGCAGTATTTT
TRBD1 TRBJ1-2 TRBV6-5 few CASRYPGQGYGYTF TGTGCCAGCCGTTATCCGGGACAGGGGTATGGCTACACCTTC
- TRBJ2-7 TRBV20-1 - CSVGMYYEQYF TGCAGTGTCGGGATGTACTACGAGCAGTACTTC
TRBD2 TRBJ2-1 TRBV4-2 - CASSQPGTKTNEQFF TGTGCCAGCAGCCAACCCGGGACTAAGACTAATGAGCAGTTCTTC
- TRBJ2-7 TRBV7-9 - CASSPREADYEQYF TGTGCCAGCAGCCCCCGTGAGGCGGACTACGAGCAGTACTTC
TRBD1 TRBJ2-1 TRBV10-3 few CAIRGDSPYNEQFF TGTGCCATCAGGGGGGACAGTCCCTACAATGAGCAGTTCTTC
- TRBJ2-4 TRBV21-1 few CASSKGQGDLGAKNIQYF TGTGCCAGCAGCAAGGGACAGGGGGATTTAGGGGCCAAAAACATTCAGTACTTC
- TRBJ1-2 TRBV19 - CASSSGSGYGYTF TGTGCCAGTAGTAGCGGATCTGGGTATGGCTACACCTTC
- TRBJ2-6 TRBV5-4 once CASSTNLKKTGSGANVLTF TGTGCCAGCAGCACCAACCTGAAGAAAACCGGCTCTGGGGCCAACGTCCTGACTTTC
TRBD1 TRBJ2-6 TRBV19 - CARDFLRDRVRVSGANVLTF TGTGCCAGAGATTTCCTCCGGGACAGGGTCCGGGTATCTGGGGCCAACGTCCTGACTTTC
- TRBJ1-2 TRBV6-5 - CASSYGGVYGYTF TGTGCCAGCAGTTACGGCGGCGTCTATGGCTACACCTTC
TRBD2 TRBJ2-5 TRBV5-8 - CASSLGLAGSQETQYF TGTGCCAGCAGCTTGGGGCTAGCGGGGTCCCAAGAGACCCAGTACTTC
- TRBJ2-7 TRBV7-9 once CASSLSDREDEQYF TGTGCCAGCAGCTTGTCTGACAGGGAGGACGAGCAGTACTTC
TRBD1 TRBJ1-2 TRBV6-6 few CASSPRQGTINYGYTF TGTGCCAGCAGTCCAAGACAGGGGACTATTAACTATGGCTACACCTTC